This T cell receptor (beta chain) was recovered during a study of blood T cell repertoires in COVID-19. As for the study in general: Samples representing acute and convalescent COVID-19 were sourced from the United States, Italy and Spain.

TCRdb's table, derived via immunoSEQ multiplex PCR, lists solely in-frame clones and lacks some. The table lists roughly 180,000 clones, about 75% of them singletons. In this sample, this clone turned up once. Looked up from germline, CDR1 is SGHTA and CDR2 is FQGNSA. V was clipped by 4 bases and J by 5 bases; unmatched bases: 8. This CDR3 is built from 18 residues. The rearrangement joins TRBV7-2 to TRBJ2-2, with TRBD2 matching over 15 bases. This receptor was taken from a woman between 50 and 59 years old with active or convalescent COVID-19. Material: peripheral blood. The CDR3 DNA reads TGTGCCAGCAGCTCCTCCGGACTAGCGGGGGGGCGTACCGGGGAGCTGTTTTTT. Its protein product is CASSSSGLAGGRTGELFF.